A selection of T cell receptor beta chains follows, all from one sample in a study of blood T cell repertoires in COVID-19. Clones were read by immunoSEQ multiplex PCR, and TCRdb kept only the in-frame ones, dropping some. The sample includes fewer than 250,000 clones, about 88% of them seen just once. The sequencing sample was made of peripheral blood. Receptor source: an older woman with acute or convalescent COVID-19. CDR3s include the opening cysteine and the closing phenylalanine or tryptophan.

>TRBJ2-7|12|TRBV7-9
CASSPYAYEQYF
>TRBJ1-6|14|TRBV5-6
CASQGPGVRSPLHF
>TRBJ2-2|17|TRBV7-9
CASSRWTSGSNTGELFF
>TRBJ1-2|12|TRBV3-1/TRBV3-2
CASSQVTGGSTF
>TRBJ1-1|15|TRBV4-3
CASSLQRTVNTEAFF
>TRBJ1-6|15|TRBV19
CASTTDRGFNSPLHF
>TRBJ1-1|14|TRBV5-1
CASSLSRGNTEAFF
>TRBJ1-6|18|TRBV27
CASSTSGGRGYHNSPLHF
>TRBJ1-4|16|TRBV4-3
CASSQDPVLLNEKLFF
>TRBJ1-2|15|TRBV19
CASSTGGLHRAGYTF
>TRBJ1-2|14|TRBV15
CATSRDTGDYGYTF
>TRBJ2-2|15|TRBV7-2
CASSPGTGGTGELFF
>TRBJ2-1|14|TRBV6-2/TRBV6-3
CASSPPGNANEQFF
>TRBJ2-2|15|TRBV6-5
CASSYSRVNTGELFF
>TRBJ2-4|16|TRBV6-2/TRBV6-3
CASSDDRKLAKNIQYF
>TRBJ1-4|15|TRBV5-1
CASSSGHGLNEKLFF
>TRBJ2-1|12|TRBV28
CASGGGYNEQFF
>TRBJ1-2|14|TRBV24-1
CATSDLDTNYGYTF
>TRBJ1-5|18|TRBV7-9
CASSSPGQGPPGNQPQHF
>TRBJ2-1|16|TRBV5-1
CASREGSGGEYNEQFF
>TRBJ2-7|15|TRBV18
CASSPGLAVTYEQYF
>TRBJ2-7|14|TRBV5-5
CASSLSGLTYEQYF
>TRBJ1-4|16|TRBV25-1
CASSSSPGQGNEKLFF
>TRBJ2-7|15|TRBV4-2
CASSQVTSGRHEQYF
>TRBJ2-1|16|TRBV4-3
CASSPGLAGGLREQFF
>TRBJ1-4|16|TRBV7-9
CASSAGQGATNEKLFF
>TRBJ2-1|14|TRBV7-2
CASSPSGRGNEQFF
>TRBJ2-3|12|TRBV11-2
CASSSGTDTQYF
>TRBJ2-7|13|TRBV4-2
CASSQERSYEQYF
>TRBJ2-7|15|TRBV19
CASSIAAYGGYEQYF
>TRBJ1-2|14|TRBV19
CASSILTGGNGYTF
>TRBJ1-1|13|TRBV5-4
CASSETVNTEAFF
>TRBJ2-1|13|TRBV7-3
CASSLLTGNEQFF
>TRBJ2-7|14|TRBV6-5
CASSYRPGAYEQYF
>TRBJ1-2|16|TRBV18
CASSPPVGDGTDGYTF
>TRBJ1-2|13|TRBV12-3/TRBV12-4
CASSPTENYGYTF
>TRBJ1-2|17|TRBV18
CASSPPGRGLDGYGYTF
>TRBJ1-1|15|TRBV13
CASSRMGQGWTEAFF
>TRBJ2-2|15|TRBV11-3
CASSSNGTGYGELFF
>TRBJ2-1|15|TRBV3-1/TRBV3-2
CASSQGRTRKNEQFF
>TRBJ2-3|15|TRBV5-8
CASSSGTSGQDTQYF
>TRBJ1-1|15|TRBV14
CASSHGQGRRTEAFF
>TRBJ2-7|13|TRBV18
CASSPVGGYEQYF
>TRBJ2-1|15|TRBV5-4
CASSLVRDRGDEQFF
>TRBJ1-5|16|TRBV19
CASSSTGSYSNQPQHF
>TRBJ2-1|16|TRBV28
CASRLAGTGGSGEQFF
>TRBJ2-2|16|TRBV6-5
CASSYSSGRFSGELFF
>TRBJ1-2|14|TRBV5-6
CASSQDILTYGYTF
>TRBJ1-2|14|TRBV15
CATSRGGTGGGYTF
>TRBJ2-7|13|TRBV11-2
CASNLNPFYEQYF
>TRBJ2-1|14|TRBV7-7
CASSSQLAPDEQFF